Listed below are T cell receptor beta chains from one sample, sequenced in a study of cytomegalovirus exposure and HLA in healthy donors. The repertoire was sequenced with immunoSEQ multiplex PCR; TCRdb's copy has only in-frame clones and lacks some. The sample has over 70,000 clones, about 73% seen once. The sequencing sample was made of PBMCs. These receptors all come from a woman in her forties or fifties in good health and CMV-seropositive. The CDR3 runs from the conserved cysteine through the conserved F or W. A D gene is named only where the DNA matches it firmly. Not every row has a clone size; where given, it reads once, few, many or a size class.

cdr3_nt | cdr3_aa | d_call | clone_size | j_call | v_call
TGTGCCAGCTCACCACCGGGACAGGGGGCCTCCAATGAGCAGTTCTTC | CASSPPGQGASNEQFF | TRBD1 | NA | TRBJ2-1 | TRBV18
TGTGCCAGCCTGAGCGGGGGGGCGGGCACCGGGGAGCTGTTTTTT | CASLSGGAGTGELFF | TRBD2 | NA | TRBJ2-2 | TRBV7-3
TGTGCCAGCAGCACCCTAGCGCCTCCGAACACCGGGGAGCTGTTTTTT | CASSTLAPPNTGELFF | NA | NA | TRBJ2-2 | TRBV11-2
TGTGCCATGCGGACAGGGGAGCTAACTAATGAAAAACTGTTTTTT | CAMRTGELTNEKLFF | TRBD1 | NA | TRBJ1-4 | TRBV2
TGTGCCAGTAATGGGCCGGGGGGCGGAACACAAAATCAGCCCCAGCATTTT | CASNGPGGGTQNQPQHF | NA | NA | TRBJ1-5 | TRBV19
TGTGCCATCAGTGACAGCGGGGCGAACACCGGGGAGCTGTTTTTT | CAISDSGANTGELFF | TRBD2 | once | TRBJ2-2 | TRBV10-3
TGTGCCAGCAGCCCCCACGGACTAGCGGCGGGGGAGCAGTACTTC | CASSPHGLAAGEQYF | TRBD2 | NA | TRBJ2-7 | TRBV9
TGTGCCAGCAGCTCCACCCTAGCGGGAGTAGGAGGGGATACGCAGTATTTT | CASSSTLAGVGGDTQYF | TRBD2 | NA | TRBJ2-3 | TRBV11-3
TGTGCCAGCAGCTTAGACGCGGGGGCGAACACTGAAGCTTTCTTT | CASSLDAGANTEAFF | NA | NA | TRBJ1-1 | TRBV7-2
TGTGCCAGCAGTTTCCGCCGGGACAGAACATACGAGCAGTACTTC | CASSFRRDRTYEQYF | TRBD1 | NA | TRBJ2-7 | TRBV27